The 16 T cell receptor beta chains in this list originate from one sample, sequenced in a study of cytomegalovirus exposure and HLA in healthy donors. PCR involved 60 Vbeta and 13 Jbeta primers. The method was immunoSEQ multiplex PCR; TCRdb's version includes in-frame clones alone and lacks a portion of them. The table shows about 160,000 clones, with approximately 72% occurring only once. Sequencing was performed on PBMCs. These receptors all come from a female donor in good health and CMV-seronegative.

In this sample, this clone turned up a few times. The CDR3 loop reads CASSQGSAGLYEQYF. DNA of the CDR3: TGCGCCAGCAGCCAAGGTTCCGCGGGGCTTTACGAGCAGTACTTC. This sequence joins TRBV4-3 and TRBJ2-7; possibly TRBD2 for D (6 bases). The V gene lost 1 base and the J gene lost 4 bases, with 14 bases spanning the gap. CDR3 length equals 15 residues. Germline V gene sequence: CDR1 LGHNA, CDR2 YSLEER.

The V call is TRBV19, the J call TRBJ1-2; 12 positions agree with TRBD1. The CDR3 runs to 16 residues. Germline V gives CDR1 LNHDA, CDR2 SQIVND (reference sequence). With 4 bases clipped from V and 4 bases from J, the junction kept 7 bases outside the gene matches. The CDR3 sequence is CASSSALGQGAYGYTF. Here the CDR3 DNA reads TGTGCCAGTAGTAGTGCCCTGGGACAGGGGGCCTATGGCTACACCTTC.

The chain is built from TRBV27 and TRBJ2-6; no clear D gene. Germline assignment: CDR1 MNHEY and CDR2 SMNVEV (reference sequence). This CDR3 is 18 amino acids long. V gave up 1 base and J gave up 2 bases, with 15 bases separating them. DNA of the CDR3: TGTGCCAGCAGTTTATGGGCCCCCCGCAGTACTGGGGCCAACGTCCTGACTTTC. This encodes CASSLWAPRSTGANVLTF.

The chain carries TRBV13 and TRBJ2-5; D possibly corresponds to TRBD2 (6 bases). The CDR3 is made up of 15 amino acids. Per germline, CDR1 PRHDT and CDR2 FYEKMQ (reference sequence). Between the trimmed V and J ends, which lost 5 bases and 4 bases, there was a span of 17 bases. Here the CDR3 DNA reads TGTGCCAGCAGCCTGAGAGTAGGGGAGGCAGAGACCCAGTACTTC. The encoded protein is CASSLRVGEAETQYF.

Regarding this clone: This same CDR3 is encoded by further DNA sequences in the sample. The J gene is TRBJ2-3, the V gene TRBV6-1; 11 nucleotides align to TRBD2. Germline V gene data show CDR1 as MNHNS and CDR2 as SASEGT. The trim removed 2 bases at V and 12 bases at J, leaving 10 bases unmatched. The CDR3 is made up of 15 amino acids. The chain's CDR3 is CASSELSSGRSTQYF. In nucleotides, the CDR3 is TGTGCCAGCAGTGAATTATCTAGCGGGAGGTCTACACAGTATTTT.

This clone was detected only a few times. The CDR3 loop reads CASFQSHRDGYTF. CDR3 nucleotides: TGTGCCAGTTTTCAATCCCACAGGGACGGCTACACCTTC. The rearrangement joins TRBV19 to TRBJ1-2; tentatively, D is TRBD1 (6 bases). Germline lookup yields CDR1 LNHDA and CDR2 SQIVND (reference sequence). CDR3 length equals 13 residues. The V and J ends lost 8 bases and 8 bases respectively, with 18 bases between them.

J is TRBJ2-6 and V is TRBV2; 8 bases fit TRBD1. The V gene's germline CDR1 is SNHLY and CDR2 FYNNEI. J was trimmed by 1 base and V by 6 bases; bases with no gene match: 11. The length of the CDR3 is 18 residues. CDR3 sequence: CASRKGTGWTSGANVLTF. CDR3 sequence (DNA): TGTGCCAGCAGGAAGGGGACAGGATGGACTTCTGGGGCCAACGTCCTGACTTTC.

The chain uses TRBV11-3 and TRBJ2-2; TRBD2 matches 11 bases. CDR1 is SGHNT, CDR2 YENEEA, per germline. CDR3 length: 15 amino acids. With 5 bases clipped from V and 4 bases from J, the junction kept 3 bases outside the gene matches. In DNA form, the CDR3 reads TGTGCCAGCAGCCCCACTAGCGGGGGCACCGGGGAGCTGTTTTTT. Translation gives CASSPTSGGTGELFF.

The chain is built from TRBV19 and TRBJ2-7, with TRBD2 identical over 11 bases. Germline assignment: CDR1 LNHDA and CDR2 SQIVND (reference sequence). The CDR3 contains 14 residues. The junction had 2 bases not matched to a gene; V was cut back by 5 bases and J by 2 bases. The CDR3 DNA follows: TGTGCCAGTAGTGGGACTAGCGGCACCTACGAGCAGTACTTC. Protein product: CASSGTSGTYEQYF.

This clone was picked up a small number of times. The rearrangement uses TRBV28 and TRBJ2-7, with 8 bases lining up with TRBD1. The junction had 8 bases not matched to a gene; V was cut back by 2 bases and J by 5 bases. The CDR3 is made up of 15 amino acids. Germline-derived CDR1 and CDR2 are MDHEN and SYDVKM. CDR3 protein: CASSLRTGSIHEQYF. As DNA, the CDR3 is TGTGCCAGCAGTTTACGGACAGGGTCAATCCACGAGCAGTACTTC.

V usage is TRBV11-1 and J usage is TRBJ2-7, with D possibly matching TRBD1 (6 bases). The CDR3 runs to 16 residues. Per the germline V gene, CDR1 is SGHAT and CDR2 is FQDESV (reference sequence). V dropped 0 bases and J dropped 8 bases, with 20 bases sitting between them. CDR3 sequence: CASSLAQVTGYRKQYF. CDR3 sequence (DNA): TGTGCCAGCAGCTTAGCACAAGTTACAGGGTACCGTAAGCAGTACTTC.

This rearrangement joins TRBV30 to TRBJ1-5; tentatively, D is TRBD1 (6 bases). The germline V and J ends were trimmed by 4 bases and 0 bases, with 10 bases remaining between them. The CDR3 covers 14 residues. The germline CDR1 and CDR2 sequences are GTSNPN and SVGIG (reference sequence). CDR3 amino acids: CAWKQGYSNQPQHF. In DNA, the CDR3 is TGTGCCTGGAAACAGGGCTATAGCAATCAGCCCCAGCATTTT. Full variable domain (missing parts from reference TRBV30 and TRBJ1-5): SQTIHQWPATLVQPVGSPLSLECTVEGTSNPNLYWYRQAAGRGLQLLFYSVGIGQISSEVPQNLSASRPQDRQFILSSKKLLLSDSGFYLCAWKQGYSNQPQHFGDGTRLSIL.

This clone is termed medium-sized. The rearrangement links TRBV6-6 to TRBJ2-3, with TRBD2 matching 7 bases. The V gene's germline CDR1 is MNHNY and CDR2 SVGAGI (reference sequence). The V segment lost 10 bases and the J segment 3 bases; nucleotides outside the gene matches: 7. CDR3 length: 13 residues. As DNA, the CDR3 is TGTGCCACCGGGGAGGGAGAGACAGATACGCAGTATTTT. It specifies CATGEGETDTQYF.

The chain recombines TRBV4-2 with TRBJ2-3; 8 nucleotides align to TRBD2. V trimming: 0 bases; J trimming: 7 bases; junction bases outside the gene matches: 9. The CDR3 is 16 residues long. Germline V gene data show CDR1 as LGHNA and CDR2 as YNFKEQ. The CDR3, as DNA: TGTGCCAGCAGCCAAGATCAGGCGGGGGGCTTAAATACGCAGTATTTT. This codes for CASSQDQAGGLNTQYF.

This clone has a handful of counts. The chain joins TRBV20-1 to TRBJ2-7; perhaps TRBD1 as D (6 bases). Germline V gives CDR1 DFQATT, CDR2 SNEGSKA (reference sequence). This CDR3 spans 11 amino acids. Trimming took 5 bases from V and 6 from J, leaving 11 bases between them. Here the CDR3 reads CSAFRGVEQYF. The CDR3 nucleotides read TGCAGTGCTTTCAGGGGCGTCGAGCAGTACTTC.

Of note for this clone: An end of the junction does not agree with germline; a read error may underlie this. V gene TRBV4-1 combines with J gene TRBJ1-2; D unresolved. Germline CDR1 and CDR2: MGHRA and YSYEKL. CDR3 length: 16 residues. Written as DNA, the CDR3 is TGCGCCGGCAGCCACGCCCCTGCTCGACCCCTCGGGGGCTACACCTTC. Amino acids: CAGSHAPARPLGGYTF.